This T cell receptor (beta chain) was sequenced during a study of blood T cell repertoires in COVID-19. Study background: Acute and convalescent COVID-19 samples came from the United States, Italy and Spain. Nucleic acid was either cDNA or gDNA, and it came from T cells, B-cell-depleted T cells, or PBMCs.

The CDR3 loop spans 14 amino acids. The trim removed 2 bases at V and 9 bases at J, leaving 4 bases unmatched. Germline V CDR1 and CDR2: ENHRY, SYGVKD. Libraries were prepared by immunoSEQ multiplex PCR; TCRdb keeps only in-frame clonotypes and omits some of them. Of approximately 70,000 clones listed, roughly 92% are singletons. The sequence came from a man over 45 with COVID-19, enrolled during active disease. The chain links TRBV10-3 to TRBJ1-5; 10 bases are a match to TRBD1. Sequencing was performed on peripheral blood. The CDR3 DNA reads TGTGCCATCAGTGAGGGGACAGGGGAGGTGCCCCAGCATTTT. It codes for CAISEGTGEVPQHF.